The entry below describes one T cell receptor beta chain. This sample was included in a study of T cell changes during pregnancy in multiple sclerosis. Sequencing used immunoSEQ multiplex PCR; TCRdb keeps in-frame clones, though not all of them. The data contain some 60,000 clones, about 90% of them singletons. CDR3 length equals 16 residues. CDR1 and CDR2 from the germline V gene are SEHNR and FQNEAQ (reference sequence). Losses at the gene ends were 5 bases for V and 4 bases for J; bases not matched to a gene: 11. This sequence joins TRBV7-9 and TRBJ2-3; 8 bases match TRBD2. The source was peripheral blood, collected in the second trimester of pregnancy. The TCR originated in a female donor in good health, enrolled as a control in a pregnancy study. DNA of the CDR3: TGTGCCAGCAGCCCTCATTTTCGGGAGGGGGCAGATACGCAGTATTTT. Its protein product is CASSPHFREGADTQYF.